This paragraph reports one T cell receptor (beta chain). The entry originates in a study of shared clonotypes between healthy human individuals. Across the study: Three plates each covered CD4 naive and memory; CD8 naive two, CD8 memory one.

The method was immunoSEQ multiplex PCR; TCRdb's version includes in-frame clones alone and lacks a portion of them. The sample carries roughly 2 million clones, roughly 96% recorded once. This clonotype originated in a man aged 18 to 29 in good health. Sequencing was carried out using naive CD4+ T cells sorted from blood. Subset in this sample: CD45RA+ positively selected.

The CDR3 nucleotides read TGTGCCAGCAGCCTGAAGGAGACCCGGGGTCACGAGCAGTACTTC. Translated, it gives CASSLKETRGHEQYF. The chain links TRBV5-4 to TRBJ2-7, with a possible D match to TRBD2 (5 bases). CDR1 and CDR2 (germline): SGHNT, YYREEE (reference sequence). V lost 4 bases and J lost 5, with 19 bases in between. The CDR3 contains 15 residues.